This T cell receptor beta chain is from a study of T cell changes during pregnancy in multiple sclerosis. The length of the CDR3 is 15 residues. The V and J ends lost 2 bases and 5 bases respectively, with 14 bases between them. Germline V gene data show CDR1 as MGHRA and CDR2 as YSYEKL. Sequencing was performed with immunoSEQ multiplex PCR; in TCRdb, only in-frame clones are kept and a portion is missing. The table records 90,000 or so clones, roughly 90% of them present only once. The sequence was collected from a female donor with multiple sclerosis, enrolled in a pregnancy study. The sample here was peripheral blood, taken in the first trimester of pregnancy. J is TRBJ2-3 and V is TRBV4-1, with D maybe TRBD2 (6 bases). The CDR3 DNA reads as TGCGCCAGCAGCCAACCAACCGGGGGAAAAGATACGCAGTATTTT. Its translation is CASSQPTGGKDTQYF.